This TCR beta chain stems from a study of blood T cell repertoires in COVID-19. Study information: PBMCs, B-cell-depleted T cells, or T cells provided the cDNA or gDNA that made up the material.

CDR3 size: 13 residues. Germline V gene lookup returns CDR1 SGHTA and CDR2 FQGTGA. Trimming shortened V by 5 bases and J by 2 bases, and 9 bases separated the two germline ends. The table came from immunoSEQ multiplex PCR; TCRdb's copy has only in-frame clones and leaves some out. The profile shows about 280,000 clones, 83% of them singletons. Turning to this clone: This may be a read error, as it is one base from a much larger clone.

The sequence derives from a woman in her 50s who had recovered from COVID-19. The chain combines TRBV7-3 with TRBJ1-1; D perhaps matches TRBD1 (5 bases). The sequenced sample consisted of peripheral blood. The DNA of the CDR3 is TGTGCCAGCAGCACGACAGTAAACACTGAAGCTTTCTTT. Protein: CASSTTVNTEAFF.